This T cell receptor beta chain was documented in a study of T cells in Graves' hyperthyroidism and ophthalmopathy (dated by TCRdb to between 2018 and 2020). In the study overall: Peripheral blood was collected at initial diagnosis, before any treatment. The study also compared thyroid tissue and blood T-cell repertoires from roughly 6 Graves' hyperthyroidism patients. After sampling, hyperthyroidism patients received methimazole starting at 30 mg daily, and ophthalmopathy patients received high-dose intravenous methylprednisolone. An independent validation cohort of under 20 hyperthyroidism patients and 17 patients who later progressed to ophthalmopathy tested prospective prediction of ophthalmopathy. The paper describes TCR Vbeta CDR3 sequencing of around 140 peripheral blood samples, made up of some 40 ophthalmopathy patients, 70 to 75 hyperthyroidism patients and about 17 progressor patients. To identify TCR V-J signatures that set the groups apart, the researchers used a discovery cohort of 100 patients, made up of approximately 43 with Graves' ophthalmopathy and some 60 with stable Graves' hyperthyroidism. The 95 to 100 discovery patients were randomly split 7:3 into training and test sets. Here is what the overall study found, with its caveats: Blood samples also contained most of the expanded thyroid clonotypes (frequency above 0.001), which suggests that blood repertoires may reflect thyroid immune responses. In validation, the model predicted progression to ophthalmopathy a median of about 6 months before onset, with roughly 70% sensitivity and more than 72% specificity. No statistical method was used to set the sample size in advance, and investigators knew the group allocation. Ophthalmopathy was separated from stable hyperthyroidism by a 13 V-J signature model, with approximately 90% sensitivity and approximately 81% specificity obtained in cross-validation and 80%/75% obtained in testing.

Amplification of TCR beta CDR3 regions was carried out from RNA transcripts. For the first round of RT-PCR on the TCR CDR3, the HTBI primer set was used together with the Qiagen OneStep RT-PCR kit. Libraries were constructed in a second round of multiplex PCR, after which size selection and purification were performed. The libraries were sequenced on an Illumina HiSeq2000 using paired-end 100 bp reads. As for the original processing: SOAPnuke was used to process the raw data, removing reads that contained adapters or uncalled bases, had a mean Phred below 15, or lacked an exact match to the constant primer or identifier. High-quality paired reads were merged using COPE v1.2.5, and each unique nucleotide sequence was defined as a clonotype. MiTCR v1.1 was used to align clonotypes to the IMGT TRBV, TRBD and TRBJ reference segments. Analysis was restricted to V-J combinations with a frequency above 0.0001, which covered about 99% of repertoires. The TCS score was defined as F50 (clonal expansion) divided by E x V (chaos), with BLOSUM62-based TCRdist calculated between CDR3 peptides within each V-J. Welch's t-statistics and random forest reduced roughly 530 V-J features to roughly 13, which were used in a naive Bayes classifier (R e1071). Through fastp at Q25 and MiXCR, TCRdb rebuilt clones from the public reads, retaining in-frame beta chains. Entries are consolidated by CDR3 protein sequence, retaining the most common genes and DNA. The V and J calls and clone size come from TCRdb's table, not from the authors' own analysis. The sample table lists a few hundred thousand distinct CDR3 sequences, approximately 12% of them with a count of one. The ten largest account for around 21% of the sample.

This clonotype occurred a few times. Its antigen specificity is not known. No base quality values were provided; no much bigger clone lies one nucleotide off. Hyperthyroidism patients were newly diagnosed, with disease duration under 2 months, and aged 18 to 65 years. The study excluded patients with uncontrolled infections, other autoimmune diseases, pregnancy or lactation. Clinical symptoms, serum thyroxine and TRAb, thyroid ultrasound, and orbital computed tomography formed the basis for the diagnoses. Blood from progressor patients was drawn when they were first diagnosed with hyperthyroidism, before any ophthalmopathy symptoms appeared. PBMCs were separated from about 10 ml of fresh peripheral blood using Ficoll-Paque density gradient centrifugation. Progressor patients were defined as those initially diagnosed with Graves' hyperthyroidism in whom ophthalmopathy developed during follow-up. Total RNA was extracted with Trizol reagent, and quality was checked on an Agilent 2100 Bioanalyzer.

Trimming removed 1 base from V and 4 bases from J, leaving 28 bases between the germline ends. CDR1 SGHRS and CDR2 YFSETQ are derived from the germline V gene. The cysteine opens and the phenylalanine closes a CDR3 of 20 amino acids. The retained sequence is limited to the CDR3, 60 bases, with the frame set at the first base. The chain joins TRBV5-1 to TRBJ2-3; the D gene may be TRBD1 or TRBD2, since each aligns over 5 bases. The sequencing sample was made of blood. This sequence was found in a man aged 30-40 years with Graves' hyperthyroidism that later progressed to Graves' ophthalmopathy. The bases read TGCGCCAGCAGCTTGTTGAATCTTGGAGGAAAGGGGAACCCTCCAGATACGCAGTATTTT. Its coded protein is CASSLLNLGGKGNPPDTQYF.